This TCR beta chain comes out of a study of vaccination and CD4 T cells after COVID-19. Turning to this clonotype: The antigen is not known.

The treatment here: approximately 9-day PBMC culture with coronavirus spike peptide pools or control peptides (ViraFEST assay). At the Johns Hopkins FTIC core, DNA taken from cultured CD4+ T cells was sequenced by way of the Oncomine TCR Beta short-read assay. TCRdb redid the calling of the PCR reads with MiXCR, one entry per CDR3 protein. The sample yields 15,000 to 20,000 distinct CDR3 sequences, 50% to 65% seen once. Looked up from germline, CDR1 is SGHAT and CDR2 is FQDESV (reference sequence). Trimming removed 3 bases from V and 3 bases from J, with 6 bases in between. The CDR3 totals 12 residues.

The chain couples TRBV11-1 to TRBJ2-7; D is unclear. The material was CD4+ T cells from blood, cultured in vitro, obtained before SARS-CoV-2 vaccination. The sequence was collected from a human donor who had recovered from COVID-19. The CDR3 DNA sequence: TGTGCCAGCAGCTTTGACCGCTACGAGCAGTACTTC. Residues: CASSFDRYEQYF. The complete variable domain, with remaining parts taken from reference TRBV11-1 and TRBJ2-7, reads EAEVAQSPRYKITEKSQAVAFWCDPISGHATLYWYRQILGQGPELLVQFQDESVVDDSQLPKDRFSAERLKGVDSTLKIQPAELGDSAMYLCASSFDRYEQYFGPGTRLTVT.